Shown below are 9 T cell receptor beta chains from a single sample sequenced in a study of Graves' ophthalmopathy and Graves' hyperthyroidism. Amplified TCR beta CDR3 regions were obtained using RNA transcripts as template. First-round RT-PCR used HTBI primers; second-round multiplex PCR followed. TCRdb processed the multiplex PCR reads anew with MiXCR; each CDR3 protein has one entry. The profile shows approximately 500,000 distinct CDR3 sequences, approximately 15% of them singletons. The source material was blood. All receptors derive from a woman in her 30s with Graves' ophthalmopathy.

This CDR3 reads CASSFFNGGTEAFF. The CDR3, as DNA: TGTGCCAGCAGCTTCTTTAACGGGGGGACTGAAGCTTTCTTT. The chain couples TRBV7-2 to TRBJ1-1, with D tentatively TRBD1 (5 bases). In germline, CDR1 is SGHTA, CDR2 FQGNSA. V lost 3 bases and J 5 bases, leaving 13 bases between the germline ends. This CDR3 spans 14 amino acids.

This clonotype was detected ten times or more. The chain is built from TRBV4-2 and TRBJ2-2; D may be TRBD1 (6 bases). V lost 3 bases and J lost 2, with 10 bases in between. CDR1 and CDR2 from the germline V gene are LGHNA and YNFKEQ. The CDR3 runs 15 residues. CDR3 nucleotide sequence: TGTGCCAGCAGCCACCGACAGGATAACACCGGGGAGCTGTTTTTT. This gives the protein CASSHRQDNTGELFF.

The rearrangement links TRBV3-1 to TRBJ2-7, with unresolved D. From germline, CDR1 is LGHDT and CDR2 YNNKEL (reference sequence). Trimming took 0 bases from V and 1 from J, leaving 10 bases between them. The CDR3 runs 15 residues. The CDR3 here is CASSQELINSYEQYF. CDR3 nucleotide sequence: TGTGCCAGCAGCCAAGAGTTGATAAATTCCTACGAGCAGTACTTC.

This clonotype was detected ten times or more. The chain recombines TRBV15 with TRBJ2-7; no reliable D call. The V and J ends lost 8 bases and 7 bases respectively, with 24 bases between them. Germline V gene lookup returns CDR1 LNHNV and CDR2 YYDKDF (reference sequence). The CDR3 length is 15 residues. For the CDR3, the DNA is TGTGCCACCTCACCGGCAGACACGATAAGTCGGGAGCAGTACTTC. Translated: CATSPADTISREQYF.

This clonotype showed up just a few times. The chain employs TRBV18 and TRBJ2-7; D remains ambiguous. CDR1 is KGHSH, CDR2 LQKENI, per germline. The CDR3 sequence is 15 residues long. V was trimmed by 3 bases and J by 3 bases, leaving 15 bases between them. The CDR3 protein is CASSPPAPALYEQYF. The CDR3 nucleotides are TGTGCCAGCTCACCCCCGGCGCCCGCCCTCTACGAGCAGTACTTC.

The chain recombines TRBV3-1 with TRBJ1-2, with D maybe TRBD1 (6 bases). The CDR3 runs 15 residues. The V gene's germline CDR1 is LGHDT and CDR2 YNNKEL (reference sequence). With 0 bases removed from V and 4 bases from J, the gap between germline ends came to 12 bases. CDR3 loop: CASSQDLTGTYGYTF. The DNA of the CDR3 is TGTGCCAGCAGCCAAGATCTTACAGGGACCTATGGCTACACCTTC.

This clonotype was seen ten or more times. This rearrangement joins TRBV6-1 to TRBJ1-2; a possible D gene is TRBD1 (5 bases). This CDR3 is 15 amino acids long. CDR1 is MNHNS, CDR2 SASEGT, per germline. Trimming pared 6 bases from V and 3 bases from J, leaving 17 bases between. The DNA of the CDR3 is TGTGCCAGCAGCACCCCAGGCAGGGTGTACTATGGCTACACCTTC. Its translation: CASSTPGRVYYGYTF.

This clonotype was recorded at least ten times. V is TRBV6-2 or TRBV6-3 and J is TRBJ1-2; a weak D match, TRBD1 (5 bases). The germline V gene has CDR1 MNHEY and CDR2 SVGEGT. V was clipped by 0 bases and J by 6 bases, with 11 bases between them. The CDR3 runs to 14 residues. CDR3 DNA sequence: TGTGCCAGCAGTTACTCGACAGTAGGCGATGGCTACACCTTC. Protein: CASSYSTVGDGYTF.

There are many counts of this clonotype. The chain joins TRBV27 to TRBJ1-2; no clear D gene. The CDR3 loop spans 9 amino acids. Per germline, CDR1 MNHEY and CDR2 SMNVEV (reference sequence). The V gene lost 11 bases and the J gene lost 13 bases, with 14 bases spanning the gap. The CDR3 region is CAAGYHPTF. The CDR3 nucleotides are TGTGCCGCCGGCTATCATCCCACCTTC.